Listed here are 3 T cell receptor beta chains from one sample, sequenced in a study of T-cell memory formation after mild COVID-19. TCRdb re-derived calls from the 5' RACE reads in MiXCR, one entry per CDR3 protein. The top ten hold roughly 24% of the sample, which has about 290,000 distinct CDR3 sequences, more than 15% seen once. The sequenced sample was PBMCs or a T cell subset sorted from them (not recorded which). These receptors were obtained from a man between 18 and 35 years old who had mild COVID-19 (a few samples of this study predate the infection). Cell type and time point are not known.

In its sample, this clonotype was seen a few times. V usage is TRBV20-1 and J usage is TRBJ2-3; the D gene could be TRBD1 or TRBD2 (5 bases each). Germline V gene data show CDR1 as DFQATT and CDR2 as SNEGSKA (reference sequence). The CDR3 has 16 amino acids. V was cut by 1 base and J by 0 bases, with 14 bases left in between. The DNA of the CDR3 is TGCAGTGCTAGAGTACCGGGACGGATCAGCACAGATACGCAGTATTTT. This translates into CSARVPGRISTDTQYF.

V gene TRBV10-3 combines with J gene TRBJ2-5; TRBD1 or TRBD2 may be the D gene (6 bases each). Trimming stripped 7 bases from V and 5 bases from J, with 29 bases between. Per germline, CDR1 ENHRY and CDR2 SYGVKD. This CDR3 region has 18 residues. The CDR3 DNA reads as TGTGCCATCAAAGGGGCGGGGCAGGGGACGCCAAAGGAGGAGACCCAGTACTTC. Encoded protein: CAIKGAGQGTPKEETQYF.

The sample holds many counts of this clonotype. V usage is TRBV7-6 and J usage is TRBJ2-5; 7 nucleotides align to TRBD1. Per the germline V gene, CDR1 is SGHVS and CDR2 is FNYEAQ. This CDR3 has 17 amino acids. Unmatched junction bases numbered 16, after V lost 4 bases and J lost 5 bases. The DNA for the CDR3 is TGTGCCAGCAGCTCCCAACCCTCGACAGGGTATAAGGAGACCCAGTACTTC. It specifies CASSSQPSTGYKETQYF.